The subject of this entry is one TCR beta chain. Its antigen is unidentified. TCRdb's copy holds only in-frame clones and misses some; the assay was immunoSEQ multiplex PCR. Of almost 45,000 clones listed, approximately 74% are singletons. The record originates from a study of cytotoxic CD8 clonotypes in ibrutinib-treated CLL. About the study: Responses: some 25 partial, 2 complete; after median approximately 68 months, around 14 stayed remitted, 12 progressed. Regarding the study as a whole: Sustained-remission and progressing patients were not sampled at matched times. Public clonotypes proved infrequent, and on treatment they shrank or remained steady. Clonality was higher at baseline than in age-matched healthy donors and tracked circulating CD8+ T-cell counts.

The sample here was PBMCs, taken after 12 months of ibrutinib treatment. The sequence was obtained from a human donor with chronic lymphocytic leukemia.

The CDR3 region has the DNA TGTGCCAGTGGGACAGCAACCTACGAGCAGTACTTC. This translates into CASGTATYEQYF. The chain couples TRBV25-1 to TRBJ2-7; 7 positions match TRBD1. Losses at the gene ends were 9 bases for V and 2 bases for J; bases not matched to a gene: 4. The CDR3 covers 12 residues. CDR1 MGHDK and CDR2 SYGVNS come from the germline V gene.